The next 25 T cell receptor beta chains were all read from a single sample in a study of T cells in Graves' hyperthyroidism and ophthalmopathy. Amplification targeted TCR beta CDR3 regions from RNA transcripts. During a first-round RT-PCR of the TCR CDR3, the HTBI primer set was used. One entry per CDR3 protein, called by TCRdb with MiXCR from the multiplex PCR reads. The data hold fewer than 800,000 distinct CDR3 sequences, with less than 20% observed a single time. The sequencing sample was made of blood. These receptors all stem from a man younger than 35 with Graves' hyperthyroidism.

The V and J genes are TRBV2 and TRBJ2-5; the match to TRBD2 covers 10 bases. Looked up from germline, CDR1 is SNHLY and CDR2 is FYNNEI. Germline trimming cut 5 bases from V and 1 base from J; bases unmatched to any gene: 7. The CDR3 sequence is 16 residues long. CDR3 in DNA: TGTGCCAGCAGTATGGGAGCGGGAGGGTCCCAAGAGACCCAGTACTTC. It specifies CASSMGAGGSQETQYF.

This clonotype was counted a few times. The chain combines TRBV7-9 with TRBJ2-7; 7 bases line up with TRBD1. The germline gives CDR1 SEHNR, CDR2 FQNEAQ (reference sequence). With V trimmed by 1 base and J by 2 bases, 5 bases remained unmatched. This CDR3 has 15 amino acids. The CDR3 sequence is CASSLDGTVPYEQYF. As DNA, the CDR3 is TGTGCCAGCAGCTTAGACGGGACAGTACCCTACGAGCAGTACTTC.

This clonotype was detected ten times or more. V gene TRBV7-8 combines with J gene TRBJ2-2; D is uncertain. The V gene lost 0 bases and the J gene lost 0 bases, with 8 bases spanning the gap. The germline gives CDR1 SGHVS, CDR2 FQNEAQ. The CDR3 covers 16 residues. CDR3 DNA sequence: TGTGCCAGCAGCTTAGCGGCAGGAGCGAACACCGGGGAGCTGTTTTTT. Its protein product is CASSLAAGANTGELFF. Drawing the rest from reference TRBV7-8 and TRBJ2-2, the complete variable domain is GAGVSQSPRYKVAKRGQDVALRCDPISGHVSLFWYQQALGQGPEFLTYFQNEAQLDKSGLPSDRFFAERPEGSVSTLKIQRTQQEDSAVYLCASSLAAGANTGELFFGEGSRLTVL.

This clonotype has a count of ten or more. The genes are TRBV20-1 and TRBJ2-1; 11 bases are shared with TRBD2. The CDR3 is 14 amino acids. CDR1 DFQATT and CDR2 SNEGSKA come from the germline V gene (reference sequence). V lost 2 bases, J lost 4 bases, and 1 base stayed unmatched. The CDR3 loop reads CSARRTSGYNEQFF. DNA for the CDR3: TGCAGTGCTAGAAGGACTAGCGGGTACAATGAGCAGTTCTTC.

This clonotype was recorded at least ten times. The chain employs TRBV5-1 and TRBJ2-1; tentative D call: TRBD1 (5 bases). V was cut by 4 bases and J by 9 bases, with 17 bases left in between. Germline V CDR1 and CDR2: SGHRS, YFSETQ. The CDR3 runs to 14 residues. The CDR3: CASSKDPGPSEQFF. CDR3 bases: TGCGCCAGCAGCAAAGACCCAGGGCCGAGTGAGCAGTTCTTC.

This chain connects TRBV29-1 to TRBJ2-1; possibly TRBD1 or TRBD2 for D (5 bases each). The CDR3 consists of 18 residues. Looked up from germline, CDR1 is SQVTM and CDR2 is ANQGSEA. V lost 4 bases and J 0 bases, leaving 22 bases between the germline ends. The CDR3 region is CSVVFRQWRGSSYNEQFF. Here the CDR3 DNA reads TGCAGCGTTGTCTTTAGACAGTGGAGAGGGAGCTCCTACAATGAGCAGTTCTTC.

This clonotype was seen only a few times. The chain couples TRBV4-2 to TRBJ2-1; no firm D call. Germline lookup yields CDR1 LGHNA and CDR2 YNFKEQ. Trimming left V 1 base short and J 0 bases short, with 13 bases between. This CDR3 has 17 residues. CDR3 sequence reads: CASSQGHGKSSYNEQFF. CDR3 in DNA: TGTGCCAGCAGCCAAGGGCACGGCAAAAGCTCCTACAATGAGCAGTTCTTC.

This clonotype was picked up a small number of times. The chain recombines TRBV10-2 with TRBJ1-5, with 7 bases that match TRBD1. Germline values: CDR1 WSHSY, CDR2 SAAADI. There are 14 residues in the CDR3. V trimming: 5 bases; J trimming: 6 bases; junction bases outside the gene matches: 7. CDR3 bases: TGCGCCAGCAGTAATGACAGGGTCTTTCAGCCCCAGCATTTT. The encoded protein is CASSNDRVFQPQHF.

This clonotype came up many times. This chain joins TRBV20-1 and TRBJ2-5; D gene uncertain. Germline V gene data show CDR1 as DFQATT and CDR2 as SNEGSKA (reference sequence). CDR3 size: 12 residues. Deletions cut 6 bases from V and 1 base from J, with 9 bases between. The CDR3: CSARPPQETQYF. In DNA form, the CDR3 reads TGCAGTGCCAGGCCACCCCAAGAGACCCAGTACTTC.

Remarks on this clonotype: One junction end does not reproduce the germline sequence, and a read error may be involved. The chain is built from TRBV7-2 and TRBJ2-3, with D hard to call. This CDR3 comprises 13 residues. Germline V CDR1 and CDR2: SGHTA, FQGNSA. The CDR3 loop reads CASSLAHTDQSDF. The CDR3 coding sequence is TGTGCCAGCAGCTTAGCGCACACCGATCAAAGTGATTTT.

V is TRBV3-2 and J is TRBJ1-2; the table assigns TRBD1, which was not confirmed against the DNA. TRBV3-2 is reported as a pseudogene. The CDR3 is made up of 15 amino acids. The CDR3 loop is CASSLGTGARYGYTF. As DNA, the CDR3 is TGTGCCAGCAGCCTCGGGACAGGGGCACGGTATGGCTACACCTTC.

This clonotype was seen ten or more times. The gene calls are TRBV11-3 and TRBJ1-2; possible D gene TRBD1, 6 bases. Trimming shortened V by 6 bases and J by 2 bases, and 13 bases separated the two germline ends. The CDR3 is made up of 14 amino acids. Per the germline V gene, CDR1 is SGHNT and CDR2 is YENEEA. The CDR3 sequence: CASSVQGSNYGYTF. CDR3 in DNA: TGTGCCAGCAGTGTTCAGGGGTCGAACTATGGCTACACCTTC.

Regarding this clonotype: A much larger clonotype is one base distant, so this may be a read error. The gene calls are TRBV20-1 and TRBJ2-7; no firm D call. The ends were cut back, 3 bases at V and 2 bases at J, with 11 bases in the middle. The V gene's germline CDR1 is DFQATT and CDR2 SNEGSKA (reference sequence). The CDR3 is 13 residues long. The DNA for the CDR3 is TGCAGTGCTAGGGTTCAGGAGACCTACGAGCAGTACTTC. Its protein is CSARVQETYEQYF.

This clonotype was detected many times. The chain is built from TRBV19 and TRBJ1-2, with a tentative D call TRBD1 (5 bases). Germline values: CDR1 LNHDA, CDR2 SQIVND (reference sequence). The length of the CDR3 is 12 residues. Trimming cost V 9 bases and J 9 bases, with 17 bases left between them. DNA for the CDR3: TGTGCCAGCCTAGACAGAACGGGGAGCTACACCTTC. Translating gives CASLDRTGSYTF.

As for this clonotype: The germline gene is not matched at one end of the junction; a read error may be the cause. This chain connects TRBV5-4 to TRBJ2-3; TRBD2 agrees at 15 bases. CDR1 is SGHNT and CDR2 is YYREEE in the germline V gene (reference sequence). The CDR3 loop spans 17 amino acids. The CDR3 sequence is CASSRGLAGGSTGTQYF. The CDR3 region has the DNA TGTGCCAGCAGCAGGGGACTAGCGGGAGGTAGCACAGGTACGCAGTATTTT. Full variable domain (outside the CDR3, taken from reference TRBV5-4 and TRBJ2-3): ETGVTQSPTHLIKTRGQQVTLRCSSQSGHNTVSWYQQALGQGPQFIFQYYREEENGRGNFPPRFSGLQFPNYSSELNVNALELDDSALYLCASSRGLAGGSTGTQYFGPGTRLTVL.

This clonotype occurred a few times. The V and J genes are TRBV6-1 and TRBJ2-5, with D possibly being TRBD2 (5 bases). The CDR3 contains 17 residues. Germline V CDR1 and CDR2: MNHNS, SASEGT. V gave up 5 bases and J gave up 4 bases, with 23 bases separating them. The CDR3 DNA is TGTGCCAGCAGTCCCCACGCGGTCGGGAAGAGTGCAGAGACCCAGTACTTC. Amino acids: CASSPHAVGKSAETQYF.

This clonotype occurred many times. The rearrangement links TRBV3-1 to TRBJ2-3; D is perhaps TRBD1 or TRBD2 (5 bases each). The CDR3 extends over 16 amino acids. Germline CDR1 and CDR2: LGHDT and YNNKEL (reference sequence). Trimming took off 0 bases at V and 3 bases at J, with 13 bases between the two ends. CDR3 in amino acids: CASSQEKRGWTDTQYF. The DNA for the CDR3 is TGTGCCAGCAGCCAAGAAAAGAGGGGATGGACAGATACGCAGTATTTT.

This clonotype was observed at least ten times. The chain links TRBV20-1 to TRBJ2-1, with 13 positions matching TRBD2. J was trimmed by 5 bases and V by 5 bases; bases with no gene match: 3. The length of the CDR3 is 14 residues. Germline-derived CDR1 and CDR2 are DFQATT and SNEGSKA (reference sequence). The CDR3 DNA reads as TGCAGTGCTGCAGGACTAGCGGGGGACAATGAGCAGTTCTTC. It yields the protein CSAAGLAGDNEQFF.

This clonotype appeared once. The chain carries TRBV7-9 and TRBJ1-6, with TRBD1 identical over 8 bases. Per germline, CDR1 SEHNR and CDR2 FQNEAQ (reference sequence). Trimming at V came to 2 bases and at J to 8 bases, leaving 5 bases not matched to a gene. The CDR3 extends over 15 amino acids. For the CDR3, the DNA is TGTGCCAGCAGCTTAACAGGACAGGGCCATTCACCCCTCCACTTT. It translates to CASSLTGQGHSPLHF.

A few counts support this clonotype. The chain links TRBV20-1 to TRBJ1-4; maybe TRBD1 (5 bases). V lost 2 bases, J lost 8 bases, and 15 bases lay in between. The CDR3 extends over 14 amino acids. Per germline, CDR1 DFQATT and CDR2 SNEGSKA (reference sequence). The CDR3 spells CSARRGGGREKLFF. The CDR3, as DNA: TGCAGTGCTAGACGGGGGGGGGGAAGAGAAAAACTGTTTTTT.

V and J are TRBV20-1 and TRBJ1-4; 8 nucleotides line up with TRBD1. Losses at the gene ends were 5 bases for V and 3 bases for J; bases not matched to a gene: 5. Germline V gene data show CDR1 as DFQATT and CDR2 as SNEGSKA (reference sequence). The CDR3 has 14 residues. The CDR3 sequence: CSALTGASNEKLFF. DNA for the CDR3: TGCAGTGCTCTGACAGGGGCCTCTAATGAAAAACTGTTTTTT.

The chain links TRBV6-1 to TRBJ2-4; tentatively, D is TRBD1 (6 bases). Trimming shortened V by 6 bases and J by 6 bases, and 21 bases separated the two germline ends. Germline V gene data show CDR1 as MNHNS and CDR2 as SASEGT. CDR3 size: 16 residues. CDR3 bases: TGTGCCAGCAGAGTAGAGTCCGGGACAACCAGAAACATTCAGTACTTC. Its protein is CASRVESGTTRNIQYF.

The V and J genes are TRBV6-5 and TRBJ2-7; 15 bases align to TRBD2. Germline-derived CDR1 and CDR2 are MNHEY and SVGAGI. This CDR3 is built from 21 residues. V shed 1 base, J shed 0 bases, and the junction held 13 bases outside the gene matches. The CDR3 DNA is TGTGCCAGCAGTTACTTCCGGGCCGGCGGACTAGCGGGAGGGAACTCCTACGAGCAGTACTTC. It is translated as CASSYFRAGGLAGGNSYEQYF.

The chain joins TRBV19 to TRBJ2-7; 8 bases map to TRBD2. Germline V CDR1 and CDR2: LNHDA, SQIVND (reference sequence). This CDR3 spans 14 amino acids. The V gene end was trimmed by 6 bases and the J gene end by 3 bases; junction bases not matched to a gene: 7. In DNA form, the CDR3 reads TGTGCCAGTAGCACCGTAGCGGGGAGCTACGAGCAGTACTTC. It encodes CASSTVAGSYEQYF.

There are many counts of this clonotype. This sequence joins TRBV29-1 and TRBJ2-1; D could derive from TRBD1 or TRBD2 (5 bases each). V was shortened by 6 bases and J by 3 bases, with 18 bases between the two germline ends. Germline CDR1 is SQVTM and CDR2 is ANQGSEA. The CDR3 has 15 amino acids. The CDR3 nucleotides are TGCAGCGTCCTCGGGGCAGGGCAGGGCTACAATGAGCAGTTCTTC. It yields the protein CSVLGAGQGYNEQFF.